This TCR beta chain derives from a study of T cell clonality in common variable immunodeficiency. As to this clone: Its antigen is unidentified. The read falls 3 residues short of the CDR3 end, and the missing part is taken from the germline J gene.

Generated by immunoSEQ multiplex PCR, the TCRdb table keeps only in-frame clones and is missing some. This sample carries roughly 15,000 clones, with 4.9% going to the ten biggest clones. The V and J ends lost 0 bases and 3 bases, in that order; junction bases with no gene match: 1. Germline assignment: CDR1 DFQATT and CDR2 SNEGSKA (reference sequence). The CDR3 totals 13 residues. General study findings and limits: Reportedly, TCR beta sequences from common variable immunodeficiency showed fewer deletions and N-nucleotide insertions.

The chain links TRBV20-1 to TRBJ1-1, with 7 bases matching TRBD1. This clonotype originated in a human donor with common variable immunodeficiency. The sample comprised peripheral blood mononuclear cells. The CDR3 spells CSAREQGYTEAFF. The DNA read from the CDR3 is TGCAGTGCTAGAGAACAGGGGTACACTGAA.